The present T cell receptor beta chain was sequenced within a study of T cells in Graves' hyperthyroidism and ophthalmopathy. Study-level results: Prediction of ophthalmopathy progression came a median approximately 6.5 months pre-onset.

Trimming stripped 10 bases from V and 3 bases from J, with 19 bases between. The CDR3 has 15 residues. Germline V gene lookup returns CDR1 WNHNN and CDR2 SYGVQD (reference sequence). TCR beta CDR3 region amplification was performed from RNA transcripts. Initially, a first-round RT-PCR of the TCR CDR3 employed the HTBI primer set. TCRdb recomputed calls from the multiplex PCR reads with MiXCR, one row per CDR3 protein. The table records a few hundred thousand distinct CDR3 sequences, 40% to 50% of them present only once. With regard to this clonotype: Antigen: not known.

This clonotype was obtained from an adult woman with Graves' disease, either hyperthyroidism or ophthalmopathy (not recorded which). The J gene is TRBJ1-5, the V gene TRBV10-1, with D perhaps TRBD1 (5 bases). Input material: peripheral blood or thyroid tissue (not recorded which). CDR3 coding DNA: TGCGCCAACTCAGGAGGATGGGGGTCCAATCAGCCCCAGCATTTT. It specifies CANSGGWGSNQPQHF.